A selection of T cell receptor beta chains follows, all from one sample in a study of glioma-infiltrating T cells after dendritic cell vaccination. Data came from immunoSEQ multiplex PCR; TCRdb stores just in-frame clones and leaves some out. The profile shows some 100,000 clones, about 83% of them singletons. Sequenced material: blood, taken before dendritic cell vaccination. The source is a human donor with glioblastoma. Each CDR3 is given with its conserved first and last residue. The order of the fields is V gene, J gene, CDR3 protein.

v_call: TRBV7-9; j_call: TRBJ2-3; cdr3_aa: CASSPGTGTDTQYF
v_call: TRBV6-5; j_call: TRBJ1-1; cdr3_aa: CASSRDSMNTEAFF
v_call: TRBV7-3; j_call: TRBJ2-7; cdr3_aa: CASSLGGGRSYEQYF
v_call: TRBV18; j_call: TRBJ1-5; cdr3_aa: CASSPTGYQPQHF
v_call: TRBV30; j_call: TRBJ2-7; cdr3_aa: CAWSVGTGWYEQYF
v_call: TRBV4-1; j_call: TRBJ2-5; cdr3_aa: CASSQGGSGWETQYF
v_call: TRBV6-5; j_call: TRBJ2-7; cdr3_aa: CASSRASGGYEQYF
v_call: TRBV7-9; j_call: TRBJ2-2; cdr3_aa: CASSLTSGRRSGELFF
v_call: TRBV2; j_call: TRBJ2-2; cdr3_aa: CASGRASSYTGELFF
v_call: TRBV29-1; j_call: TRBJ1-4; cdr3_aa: CSVDRGEEKLFF
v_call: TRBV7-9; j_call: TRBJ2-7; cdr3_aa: CASSLASGRANEQYF
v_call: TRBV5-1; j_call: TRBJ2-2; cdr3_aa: CASSLELAGAFTGELFF
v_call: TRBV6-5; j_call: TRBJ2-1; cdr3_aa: CASSYSGAGESEQFF